This T cell receptor (beta chain) is drawn from a study of blood T cell repertoires in COVID-19. Study-level background: Italy, Spain and the United States were the sources of the convalescent and acute COVID-19 samples. Sources were T cells, B-cell-depleted T cells, or PBMCs; the material itself was cDNA or gDNA.

Per the study methods: Amplified reference gene primers provided the basis for estimating nucleated cell counts. Sequenced by immunoSEQ multiplex PCR; TCRdb stores in-frame clones only, minus some. V, J and clone size were drawn from that table, and D and trimming were deduced from the DNA. The sample contains about 200,000 clones, around nine tenths of which appear only once. The V segment lost 3 bases and the J segment 7 bases; nucleotides outside the gene matches: 17. Germline-derived CDR1 and CDR2 are LNHNV and YYDKDF (reference sequence). The CDR3 sequence is 19 residues long. Recruited during active infection, patients (from Seattle) were subsequently followed longitudinally.

This TCR was sampled from a man aged 50 to 59 with COVID-19, enrolled during active disease. This chain connects TRBV15 to TRBJ2-1; 11 positions match TRBD1. Sequences were obtained from peripheral blood. The CDR3 here is CATSSNLGSWGTGGNEQFF. In nucleotides, the CDR3 is TGTGCCACCAGCAGTAACCTGGGGTCTTGGGGGACAGGGGGGAATGAGCAGTTCTTC.